This is a list of T cell receptor beta chains from one sample in a study of T cells in localized non-small cell lung cancer. Profiling relied on immunoSEQ multiplex PCR, and the TCRdb table lists in-frame clones only, not all of them. The sample shows under 70,000 clones, roughly 85% of them seen only once. The sequencing used peripheral blood, collected before any cancer treatment. These receptors were taken from a woman aged 35-75 years with stage I lung adenocarcinoma. Each CDR3 is given with its conserved first and last residue. A D gene is named only where the DNA matches it firmly. Only part of the rows carry a size: once, few, many, or a class if the clone is expanded.

v_call	clone_size	j_call	d_call	cdr3_nt	cdr3_aa
TRBV5-1	once	TRBJ1-1	-	TGCGCCAGCAGCCGGATAGTTATGAACACTGAAGCTTTCTTT	CASSRIVMNTEAFF
TRBV29-1	once	TRBJ2-3	-	TGCAGCGTTAGCGTCGTGACAGGCACAGATACGCAGTATTTT	CSVSVVTGTDTQYF
TRBV27	-	TRBJ2-6	-	TGTGCCAGCAGTTATCTAAGCTCTGGGGCCAACGTCCTGACTTTC	CASSYLSSGANVLTF
TRBV11-2	-	TRBJ2-7	TRBD1	TGTGCCAGCAGCCTGGACAGGGTCCACGAGCAGTACTTC	CASSLDRVHEQYF
TRBV15	-	TRBJ1-2	-	TGTGCCACCAGCAGACGAGGGTTTGGCTACACCTTC	CATSRRGFGYTF
TRBV18	-	TRBJ1-2	-	TGTGCCAGCTCACCCCCGGACAGCAACTATGGCTACACCTTC	CASSPPDSNYGYTF
TRBV4-2	-	TRBJ1-6	-	TGTGCCAGCAGCCAAGAAGGGGCCAGCCAGGGCCAACCCCTCCACTTT	CASSQEGASQGQPLHF
TRBV20-1	few	TRBJ1-2	-	TGCAGTGCTAGAGATCTAGTGGGCTACACCTTC	CSARDLVGYTF
TRBV9	-	TRBJ2-1	-	TGTGCCAGCAGCGTGGGCATAAGCTCCTACAATGAGCAGTTCTTC	CASSVGISSYNEQFF
TRBV7-8	once	TRBJ1-2	TRBD1	TGTGCCAGCAGCTTAGCGAGTCAGGGGGTCTATGGCTACACCTTC	CASSLASQGVYGYTF
TRBV6-6	-	TRBJ2-1	-	TGTGCCAGCAGTTACGGAGCAACAGGGAGGAATGAGCAGTTCTTC	CASSYGATGRNEQFF
TRBV6-5	-	TRBJ1-4	TRBD1	TGTGCCAGCAGTTATATCCAGGGGGCCGGTGAAAAACTGTTTTTT	CASSYIQGAGEKLFF
TRBV11-2	-	TRBJ2-7	TRBD1	TGTGCCAGCAGCCCATTTCCGGGACAGAGGGCGTTTAAGGACGAGCAGTACTTC	CASSPFPGQRAFKDEQYF
TRBV29-1	-	TRBJ1-1	-	TGCAGCGGAGATAGAGGGAAGAACACTGAAGCTTTCTTT	CSGDRGKNTEAFF
TRBV5-4	-	TRBJ2-5	-	TGTGCCAGCAGCCCAAGGTCGGGAACGGGCGGGGAGACCCAGTACTTC	CASSPRSGTGGETQYF
TRBV2	medium-sized	TRBJ1-1	-	TGTGCCAGCATGACTTATGAAGCTTTCTTT	CASMTYEAFF
TRBV5-1	-	TRBJ2-7	TRBD2	TGCGCCAGCAGCGCCCCAAAAACTAGCGCCTCCTACGAGCAGTACTTC	CASSAPKTSASYEQYF
TRBV25-1	-	TRBJ1-6	-	TGTGCCAGCAGTACCGGGACGGAGAATTCACCCCTCCACTTT	CASSTGTENSPLHF
TRBV30	-	TRBJ2-7	-	TGTGCCTGGACAACAGGGTCCTACGAGCAGTACTTC	CAWTTGSYEQYF
TRBV29-1	-	TRBJ1-1	-	TGCAGCGCTGGAGGGGGATCCACTGAAGCTTTCTTT	CSAGGGSTEAFF
TRBV4-2	-	TRBJ2-5	TRBD2	TGTGCCAGCAGCCTGGGACTAGCGGGGGCCATCCAAGAGACCCAGTACTTC	CASSLGLAGAIQETQYF
TRBV4-1	-	TRBJ1-4	-	TGCGCCAGCAGCCTCGGATCTCACGAAAAACTGTTTTTT	CASSLGSHEKLFF
TRBV29-1	-	TRBJ2-1	-	TGCAGCGTTGACAGGGTTAGCTCCTACAATGAGCAGTTCTTC	CSVDRVSSYNEQFF
TRBV19	-	TRBJ1-1	TRBD1	TGTGCCAGTAGACCTACAGGGGGGCCAAGCACTGAAGCTTTCTTT	CASRPTGGPSTEAFF
TRBV5-5	-	TRBJ1-5	-	TGTGCCAGCAGCAGGACGGACGATAGCAATCAGCCCCAGCATTTT	CASSRTDDSNQPQHF
TRBV19	-	TRBJ1-1	-	TGTGCCAGTAGGGTCCGACCCTTAAACACTGAAGCTTTCTTT	CASRVRPLNTEAFF
TRBV19	-	TRBJ1-5	TRBD1	TGTGCCAGTAGGGGGACAGTAAATCAGCCCCAGCATTTT	CASRGTVNQPQHF
TRBV29-1	-	TRBJ1-6	-	TGCAGCGTTAAGGAAGGGCATTCACCCCTCCACTTT	CSVKEGHSPLHF
TRBV6-1	-	TRBJ1-5	-	TGTGCCAGCAGTGTGGCAGGGTGGAATCAGCCCCAGCATTTT	CASSVAGWNQPQHF
TRBV4-3	-	TRBJ1-3	-	TGCGCCAGCAGCCAAGGCCCTGGAAACACCATATATTTT	CASSQGPGNTIYF
TRBV7-2	-	TRBJ2-3	-	TGTGCCAGCAGCTTAGGTCTGGGAACAGGCACAGATACGCAGTATTTT	CASSLGLGTGTDTQYF
TRBV11-2	-	TRBJ2-7	TRBD1	TGTGCCAGCAGCTTAGGACAGGGGATCTCCTACGAGCAGTACTTC	CASSLGQGISYEQYF
TRBV6-5	once	TRBJ1-2	-	TGTGCCAGCAGTGAACAGGGAAGGGCTGGCTACACCTTC	CASSEQGRAGYTF
TRBV19	-	TRBJ2-1	-	TGTGCCAGTAGTCCGCACAATGAGCAGTTCTTC	CASSPHNEQFF
TRBV7-9	-	TRBJ1-1	-	TGTGCCAGCAGCTCTCAGGGGCGGAACACTGAAGCTTTCTTT	CASSSQGRNTEAFF
TRBV18	-	TRBJ2-7	-	TGTGCCAGCTCACCACGGGAAGGGGACTCCTCCTACGAGCAGTACTTC	CASSPREGDSSYEQYF
TRBV7-8	few	TRBJ1-6	TRBD1	TGTGCCAGCAGCCCGACGACAGGGGGCGGTTCACCCCTCCACTTT	CASSPTTGGGSPLHF
TRBV7-6	-	TRBJ2-7	-	TGTGCCAGCAGCTTAGGTACAGGGAACTCCTACGAGCAGTACTTC	CASSLGTGNSYEQYF
TRBV19	-	TRBJ1-4	-	TGTGCCAGTAGCTCCTCCCGGGACGTATTTAATGAAAAACTGTTTTTT	CASSSSRDVFNEKLFF
TRBV19	once	TRBJ2-7	TRBD1	TGTGCCAGTACCACCGGGACAGGGGGCTACGAGCAGTACTTC	CASTTGTGGYEQYF
TRBV6-5	-	TRBJ2-7	-	TGTGCCAGCTCGAATTTCGGGAAAGACGAGCAGTACTTC	CASSNFGKDEQYF
TRBV7-2	-	TRBJ2-7	TRBD2	TGTGCCAGCAGCTCGCGGACTAGCGGGGAATACTACGAGCAGTACTTC	CASSSRTSGEYYEQYF
TRBV21-1	-	TRBJ1-1	-	TGTGCCAGCAGCAGTGGAAACAGGGAAGGATACGGGAACGCTGAAGCTTTCTTT	CASSSGNREGYGNAEAFF
TRBV5-1	-	TRBJ1-2	-	TGCGCCAGCAGCTTGGCCTCGGGGTTCTATGGCTACACCTTC	CASSLASGFYGYTF
TRBV10-1	few	TRBJ1-2	-	TGCGCCAGCAGTGAGTCGCTTGACCCGACTAACTATTTCTATGGCTACACCTTC	CASSESLDPTNYFYGYTF
TRBV4-3	-	TRBJ2-7	TRBD1	TGCGCCAGCAGCCCGGGACAGGGGTTTTACGAGCAGTACTTC	CASSPGQGFYEQYF
TRBV27	once	TRBJ2-3	-	TGTGCCAGCAGTTCCAGAGGCACAGATACGCAGTATTTT	CASSSRGTDTQYF
TRBV7-2	-	TRBJ2-7	TRBD1	TGTGCCAGCAGCTTTAGGGGACAGGCCTACGAGCAGTACTTC	CASSFRGQAYEQYF
TRBV7-2	-	TRBJ1-2	TRBD1	TGTGCCAGCAGCCCAGGGGGCCCGGTGGACTATGGCTACACCTTC	CASSPGGPVDYGYTF
TRBV7-2	once	TRBJ2-1	-	TGTGCCAGCAGACTTGAACAGGGGACTTACAATGAGCAGTTCTTC	CASRLEQGTYNEQFF
TRBV6-6	-	TRBJ1-4	-	TGTGCCAGCAGTCGAGACAGTGCAACTAATGAAAAACTGTTTTTT	CASSRDSATNEKLFF